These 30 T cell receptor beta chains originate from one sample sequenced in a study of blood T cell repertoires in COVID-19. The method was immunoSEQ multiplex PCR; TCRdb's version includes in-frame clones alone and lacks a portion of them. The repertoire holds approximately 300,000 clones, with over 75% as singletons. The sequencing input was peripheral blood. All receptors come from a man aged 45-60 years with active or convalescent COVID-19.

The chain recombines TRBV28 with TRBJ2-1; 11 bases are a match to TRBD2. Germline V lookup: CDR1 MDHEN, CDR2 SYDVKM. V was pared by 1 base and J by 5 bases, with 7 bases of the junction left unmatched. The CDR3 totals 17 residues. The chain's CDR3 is CASSLYEGTSGNNEQFF. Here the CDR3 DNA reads TGTGCCAGCAGTTTATACGAAGGGACTAGCGGTAACAATGAGCAGTTCTTC.

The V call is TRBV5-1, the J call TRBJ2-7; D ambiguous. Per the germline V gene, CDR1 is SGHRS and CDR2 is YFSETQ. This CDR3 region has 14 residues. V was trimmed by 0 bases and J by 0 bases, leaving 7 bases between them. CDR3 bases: TGCGCCAGCAGCTTGGTGGGCAGCTCCTACGAGCAGTACTTC. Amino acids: CASSLVGSSYEQYF.

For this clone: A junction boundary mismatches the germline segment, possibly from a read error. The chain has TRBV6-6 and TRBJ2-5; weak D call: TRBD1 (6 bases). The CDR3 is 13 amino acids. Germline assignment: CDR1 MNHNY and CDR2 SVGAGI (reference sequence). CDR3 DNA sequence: TGTGCCAGCAGTCCGACAGGCCAAGGGACCCAGTACTTC. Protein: CASSPTGQGTQYF.

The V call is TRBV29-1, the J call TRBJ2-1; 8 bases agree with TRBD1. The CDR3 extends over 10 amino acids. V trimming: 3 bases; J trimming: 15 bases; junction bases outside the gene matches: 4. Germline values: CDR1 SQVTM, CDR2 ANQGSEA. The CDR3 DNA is TGCAGCGTTGAGCAGGGGGCGAGGTTCTTC. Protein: CSVEQGARFF.

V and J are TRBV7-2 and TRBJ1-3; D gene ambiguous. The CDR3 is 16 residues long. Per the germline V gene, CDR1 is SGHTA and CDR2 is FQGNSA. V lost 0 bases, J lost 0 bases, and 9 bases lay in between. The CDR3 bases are TGTGCCAGCAGCTTAGCGGTCCGTAGCTCTGGAAACACCATATATTTT. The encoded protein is CASSLAVRSSGNTIYF.

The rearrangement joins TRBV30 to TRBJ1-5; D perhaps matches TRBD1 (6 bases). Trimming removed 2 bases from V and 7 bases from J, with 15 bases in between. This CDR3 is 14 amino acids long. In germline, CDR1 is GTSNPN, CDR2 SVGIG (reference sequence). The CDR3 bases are TGTGCCTGGAGTCTCGACAGGCATCAGCAGCCCCAGCATTTT. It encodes CAWSLDRHQQPQHF.

CDR3 residues: CATSGGGELFF. CDR3 bases: TGTGCCACCAGTGGAGGTGGGGAGCTGTTTTTT. This chain uses TRBV24-1 with TRBJ2-2; D is unclear. The length of the CDR3 is 11 residues. Between the trimmed V and J ends, which lost 5 bases and 8 bases, there was a span of 5 bases. Germline V gives CDR1 KGHDR, CDR2 SFDVKD.

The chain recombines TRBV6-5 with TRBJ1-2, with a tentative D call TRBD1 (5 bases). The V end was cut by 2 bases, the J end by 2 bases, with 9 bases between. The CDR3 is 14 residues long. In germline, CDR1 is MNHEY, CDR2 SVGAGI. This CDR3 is CASSYGGVNYGYTF. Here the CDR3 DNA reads TGTGCCAGCAGTTACGGAGGGGTAAACTATGGCTACACCTTC.

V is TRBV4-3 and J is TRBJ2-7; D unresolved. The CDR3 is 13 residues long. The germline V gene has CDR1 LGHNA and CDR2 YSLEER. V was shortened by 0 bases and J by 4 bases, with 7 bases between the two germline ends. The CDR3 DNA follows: TGCGCCAGCAGCCAAGACCTCCGGTACGAGCAGTACTTC. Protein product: CASSQDLRYEQYF.

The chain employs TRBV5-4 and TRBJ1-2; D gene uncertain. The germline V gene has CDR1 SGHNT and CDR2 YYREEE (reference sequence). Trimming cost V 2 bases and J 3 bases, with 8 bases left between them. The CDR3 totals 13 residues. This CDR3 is CASSLNADYGYTF. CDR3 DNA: TGTGCCAGCAGCTTAAACGCGGACTATGGCTACACCTTC.

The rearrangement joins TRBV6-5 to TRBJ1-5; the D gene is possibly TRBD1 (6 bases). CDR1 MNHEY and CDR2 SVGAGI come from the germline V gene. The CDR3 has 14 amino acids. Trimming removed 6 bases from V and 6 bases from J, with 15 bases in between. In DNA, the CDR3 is TGTGCCAGCAGGGTATGGGGGGGGCCTCAGCCCCAGCATTTT. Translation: CASRVWGGPQPQHF.

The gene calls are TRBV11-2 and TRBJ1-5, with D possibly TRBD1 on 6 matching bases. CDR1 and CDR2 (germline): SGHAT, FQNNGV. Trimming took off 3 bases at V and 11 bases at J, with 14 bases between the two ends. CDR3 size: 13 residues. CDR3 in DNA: TGTGCCAGCAGCTTCGGGACCGCAGGGGCCCAGCATTTT. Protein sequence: CASSFGTAGAQHF.

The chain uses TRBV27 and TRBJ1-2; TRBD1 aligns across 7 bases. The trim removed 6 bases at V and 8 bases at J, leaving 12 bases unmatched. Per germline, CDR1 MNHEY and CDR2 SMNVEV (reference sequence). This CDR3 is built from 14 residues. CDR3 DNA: TGTGCCAGCAGCCCAGGGGGGCGCGCGCCGGGCTACACCTTC. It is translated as CASSPGGRAPGYTF.

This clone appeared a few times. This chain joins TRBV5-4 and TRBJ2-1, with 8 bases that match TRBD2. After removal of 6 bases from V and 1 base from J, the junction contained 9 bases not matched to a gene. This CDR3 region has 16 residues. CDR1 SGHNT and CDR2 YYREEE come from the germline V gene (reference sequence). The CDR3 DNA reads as TGTGCCAGCACCCCGGGGGGGACTAGTTCCTACAATGAGCAGTTCTTC. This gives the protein CASTPGGTSSYNEQFF.

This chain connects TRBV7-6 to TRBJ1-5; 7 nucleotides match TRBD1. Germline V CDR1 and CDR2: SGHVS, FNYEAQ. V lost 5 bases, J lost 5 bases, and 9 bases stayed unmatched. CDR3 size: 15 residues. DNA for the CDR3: TGTGCCAGCAGCCCTAATACAGGGGACCATCAGCCCCAGCATTTT. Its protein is CASSPNTGDHQPQHF. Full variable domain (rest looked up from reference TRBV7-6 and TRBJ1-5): GAGVSQSPRYKVTKRGQDVALRCDPISGHVSLYWYRQALGQGPEFLTYFNYEAQQDKSGLPNDRFSAERPEGSISTLTIQRTEQRDSAMYRCASSPNTGDHQPQHFGDGTRLSIL.

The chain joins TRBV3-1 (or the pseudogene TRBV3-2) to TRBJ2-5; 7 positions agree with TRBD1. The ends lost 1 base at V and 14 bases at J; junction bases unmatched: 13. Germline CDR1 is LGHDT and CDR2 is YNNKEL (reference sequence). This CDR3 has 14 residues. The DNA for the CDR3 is TGTGCCAGCAGCCAAGCCCCTTCGACAGGGTCGTACTACTTC. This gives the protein CASSQAPSTGSYYF.

The CDR3 sequence: CASSYYRDVTEAFF. Here the CDR3 DNA reads TGTGCCAGCAGTTACTACAGGGATGTCACTGAAGCTTTCTTT. The V call is TRBV6-5, the J call TRBJ1-1; TRBD1 might be the D (6 bases). V lost 1 base to trimming and J lost 4 bases, with 10 bases between them. Germline CDR1 and CDR2: MNHEY and SVGAGI. This CDR3 has 14 residues.

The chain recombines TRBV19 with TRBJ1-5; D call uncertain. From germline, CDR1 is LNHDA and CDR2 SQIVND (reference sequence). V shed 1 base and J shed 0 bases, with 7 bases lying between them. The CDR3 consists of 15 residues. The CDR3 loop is CASSIGAASNQPQHF. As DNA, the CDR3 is TGTGCCAGTAGTATAGGGGCAGCTAGCAATCAGCCCCAGCATTTT.

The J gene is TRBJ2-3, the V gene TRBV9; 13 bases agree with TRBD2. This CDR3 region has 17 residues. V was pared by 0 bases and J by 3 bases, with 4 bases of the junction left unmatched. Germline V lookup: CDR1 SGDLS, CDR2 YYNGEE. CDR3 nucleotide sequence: TGTGCCAGCAGCGTAGACCCACTAGCGGGAGGGACAGATACGCAGTATTTT. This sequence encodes CASSVDPLAGGTDTQYF.

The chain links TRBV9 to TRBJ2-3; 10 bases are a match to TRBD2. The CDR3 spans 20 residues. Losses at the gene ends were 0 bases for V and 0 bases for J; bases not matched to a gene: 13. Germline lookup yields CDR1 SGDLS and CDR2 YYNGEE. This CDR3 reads CASSVATVSGRAFSTDTQYF. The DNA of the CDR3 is TGTGCCAGCAGCGTAGCTACGGTGAGCGGGAGGGCCTTTAGCACAGATACGCAGTATTTT. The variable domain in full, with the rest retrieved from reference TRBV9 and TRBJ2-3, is DSGVTQTPKHLITATGQRVTLRCSPRSGDLSVYWYQQSLDQGLQFLIQYYNGEERAKGNILERFSAQQFPDLHSELNLSSLELGDSALYFCASSVATVSGRAFSTDTQYFGPGTRLTVL.

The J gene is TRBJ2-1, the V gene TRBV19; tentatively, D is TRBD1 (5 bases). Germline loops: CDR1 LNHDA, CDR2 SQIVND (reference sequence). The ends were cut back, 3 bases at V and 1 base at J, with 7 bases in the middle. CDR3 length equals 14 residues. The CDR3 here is CASSMRQSYNEQFF. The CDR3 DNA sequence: TGTGCCAGTAGTATGAGACAGTCCTACAATGAGCAGTTCTTC.

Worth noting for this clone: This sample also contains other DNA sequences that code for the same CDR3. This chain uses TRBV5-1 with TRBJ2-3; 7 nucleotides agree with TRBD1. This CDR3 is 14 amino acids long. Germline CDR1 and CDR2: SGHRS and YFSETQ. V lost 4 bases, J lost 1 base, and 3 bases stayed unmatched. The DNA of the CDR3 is TGCGCCAGCAGCCCTGGACAGGGCACAGATACGCAGTATTTT. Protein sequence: CASSPGQGTDTQYF.

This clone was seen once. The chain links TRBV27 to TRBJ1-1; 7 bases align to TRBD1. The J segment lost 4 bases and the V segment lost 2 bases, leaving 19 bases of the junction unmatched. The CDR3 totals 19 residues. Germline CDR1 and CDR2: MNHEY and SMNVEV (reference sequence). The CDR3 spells CASSLRSWGAQGYRTEAFF. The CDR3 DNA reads TGTGCCAGCAGTTTAAGATCCTGGGGGGCACAGGGGTATCGCACTGAAGCTTTCTTT.

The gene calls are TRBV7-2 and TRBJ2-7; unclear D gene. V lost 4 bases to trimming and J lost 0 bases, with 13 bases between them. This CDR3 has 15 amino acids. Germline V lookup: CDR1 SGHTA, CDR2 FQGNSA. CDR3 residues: CASSSTVRSSYEQYF. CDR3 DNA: TGTGCCAGCAGCTCAACAGTGAGAAGCTCCTACGAGCAGTACTTC.

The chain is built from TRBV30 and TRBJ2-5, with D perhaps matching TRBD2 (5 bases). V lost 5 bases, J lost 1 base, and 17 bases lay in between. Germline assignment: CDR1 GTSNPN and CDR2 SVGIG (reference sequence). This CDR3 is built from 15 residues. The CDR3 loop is CAWVKAPGFQETQYF. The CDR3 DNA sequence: TGTGCCTGGGTTAAGGCGCCGGGGTTCCAAGAGACCCAGTACTTC.

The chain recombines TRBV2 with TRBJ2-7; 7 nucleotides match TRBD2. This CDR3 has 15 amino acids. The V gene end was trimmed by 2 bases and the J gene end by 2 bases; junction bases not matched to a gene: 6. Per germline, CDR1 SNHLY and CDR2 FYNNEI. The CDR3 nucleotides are TGTGCCAGCAGTGAAAGACTAGCTACGACCTACGAGCAGTACTTC. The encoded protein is CASSERLATTYEQYF.

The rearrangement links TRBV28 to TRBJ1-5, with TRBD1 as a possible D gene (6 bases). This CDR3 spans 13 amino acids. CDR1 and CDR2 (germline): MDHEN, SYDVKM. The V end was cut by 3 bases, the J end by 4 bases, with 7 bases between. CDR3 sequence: CASSFGQNQPQHF. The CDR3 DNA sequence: TGTGCCAGCAGTTTCGGACAGAATCAGCCCCAGCATTTT.

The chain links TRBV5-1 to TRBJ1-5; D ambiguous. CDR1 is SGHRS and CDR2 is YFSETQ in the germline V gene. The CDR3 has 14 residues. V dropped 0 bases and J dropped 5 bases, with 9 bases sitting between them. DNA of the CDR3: TGCGCCAGCAGCTTGGACAGTATGGATCAGCCCCAGCATTTT. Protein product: CASSLDSMDQPQHF.

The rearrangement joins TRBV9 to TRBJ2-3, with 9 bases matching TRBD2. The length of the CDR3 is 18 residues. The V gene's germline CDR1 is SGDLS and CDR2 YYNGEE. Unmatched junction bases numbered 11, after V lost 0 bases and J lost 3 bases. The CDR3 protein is CASSVGSGGIFRTDTQYF. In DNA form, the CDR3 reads TGTGCCAGCAGCGTAGGTAGCGGGGGTATATTTAGGACAGATACGCAGTATTTT. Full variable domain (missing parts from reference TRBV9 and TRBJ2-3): DSGVTQTPKHLITATGQRVTLRCSPRSGDLSVYWYQQSLDQGLQFLIQYYNGEERAKGNILERFSAQQFPDLHSELNLSSLELGDSALYFCASSVGSGGIFRTDTQYFGPGTRLTVL.

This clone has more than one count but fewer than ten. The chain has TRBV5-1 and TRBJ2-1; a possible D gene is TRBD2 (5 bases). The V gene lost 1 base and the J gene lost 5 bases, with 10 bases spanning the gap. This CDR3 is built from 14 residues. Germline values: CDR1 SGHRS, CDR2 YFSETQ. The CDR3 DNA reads TGCGCCAGCAGCTTGTTTAGCGCTGACAATGAGCAGTTCTTC. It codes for CASSLFSADNEQFF. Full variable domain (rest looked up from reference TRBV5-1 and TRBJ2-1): KAGVTQTPRYLIKTRGQQVTLSCSPISGHRSVSWYQQTPGQGLQFLFEYFSETQRNKGNFPGRFSGRQFSNSRSEMNVSTLELGDSALYLCASSLFSADNEQFFGPGTRLTVL.